This T cell receptor (beta chain) was captured by sequencing in a study of cytomegalovirus exposure and HLA in healthy donors. As for this clone: Its specificity is unknown.

Study observations and caveats: There was a cluster of highly shared sequence variants that was likely a sequencing artifact. Accurate predictions that matched the HLA-A and HLA-B alleles of most subjects were reportedly made from TCR beta sequences. The study found most TCR sequences rare, yet found some public TCRs in many donors.

The CDR3 extends over 18 amino acids. V dropped 4 bases and J dropped 5 bases, with 24 bases sitting between them. The V gene's germline CDR1 is LGHNA and CDR2 YSLEER. Vbeta (60) and Jbeta (13) primers were used in the PCR. The method was immunoSEQ multiplex PCR; TCRdb's version includes in-frame clones alone and lacks a portion of them. This sample carries 150,000 to 200,000 clones, 81% of them seen once, and the ten largest clones take around 14%. The genes are TRBV4-3 and TRBJ2-1; tentatively, D is TRBD2 (6 bases). The clonotype comes from a woman aged 45-65 years in good health and CMV-seronegative. Sequencing used PBMCs. The CDR3 is CASSLVRDAGGANNEQFF. For the CDR3, the DNA is TGCGCCAGCAGCCTCGTCCGGGACGCCGGAGGGGCCAACAATGAGCAGTTCTTC.